These 14 T cell receptor beta chains originate from one sample sequenced in a study of PD-1 blockade in classical Hodgkin lymphoma. In every patient, relapse followed autologous stem cell transplantation, while exposure to brentuximab vedotin differed. Profiling relied on immunoSEQ multiplex PCR, and the TCRdb table lists in-frame clones only, not all of them. The data hold 40,000 to 50,000 clones, with approximately 83% observed a single time. The sequences come from peripheral blood mononuclear cells (PBMCs), collected at baseline. The source is a human donor with classical Hodgkin lymphoma.

The chain links TRBV10-1 to TRBJ2-1; 8 bases map to TRBD2. Trimming at V came to 0 bases and at J to 6 bases, leaving 7 bases not matched to a gene. Germline-derived CDR1 and CDR2 are WNHNN and SYGVQD (reference sequence). The CDR3 is 16 amino acids. CDR3 in DNA: TGCGCCAGCAGTGAGTCGGTCCAGCGGGAGTGCAATGAGCAGTTCTTC. It yields the protein CASSESVQRECNEQFF.

The CDR3 reads CASIGTGSNEQFF. The CDR3 nucleotides read TGTGCCAGCATCGGGACAGGGTCGAATGAGCAGTTCTTC. The chain is built from TRBV5-8 and TRBJ2-1; 9 nucleotides match TRBD1. Germline assignment: CDR1 SGHTS and CDR2 YDEGEE. J lost 7 bases, V lost 6 bases, and 5 bases had no gene match. The CDR3 sequence is 13 residues long.

The rearrangement links TRBV9 to TRBJ1-1, with 7 positions matching TRBD1. The germline V gene has CDR1 SGDLS and CDR2 YYNGEE. The CDR3 runs 14 residues. The V and J ends lost 2 bases and 0 bases, in that order; junction bases with no gene match: 1. The CDR3 DNA follows: TGTGCCAGCAGCGTGACAGGGATGAACACTGAAGCTTTCTTT. This codes for CASSVTGMNTEAFF.

J is TRBJ1-1 and V is TRBV29-1, with TRBD1 as a possible D gene (6 bases). Germline lookup yields CDR1 SQVTM and CDR2 ANQGSEA. The CDR3 sequence is 12 residues long. The V gene lost 5 bases and the J gene lost 6 bases, with 13 bases spanning the gap. This CDR3 reads CSVLRGGPEAFF. CDR3 bases: TGCAGCGTTCTAAGGGGGGGCCCTGAAGCTTTCTTT. The entire variable domain, with the rest obtained from reference TRBV29-1 and TRBJ1-1, is as follows: SAVISQKPSRDICQRGTSLTIQCQVDSQVTMMFWYRQQPGQSLTLIATANQGSEATYESGFVIDKFPISRPNLTFSTLTVSNMSPEDSSIYLCSVLRGGPEAFFGQGTRLTVV.

This clone came up once. This rearrangement joins TRBV6-1 to TRBJ2-3, with 10 nucleotides matching TRBD2. V shed 2 bases and J 5 bases; nucleotides not matched to a gene: 10. The CDR3 spans 17 residues. In germline, CDR1 is MNHNS, CDR2 SASEGT. The CDR3 here is CASSESPAGGPVDTQYF. Written as DNA, the CDR3 is TGTGCCAGCAGTGAAAGCCCAGCGGGAGGGCCGGTAGATACGCAGTATTTT.

This clone was seen more than once but under ten times. The junction shows a germline mismatch at one end, possibly a read error. The chain has TRBV7-3 and TRBJ2-2, with TRBD2 matching over 13 bases. This CDR3 region has 18 residues. The V gene's germline CDR1 is SGHTA and CDR2 FQGTGA. CDR3 loop: CASSHPGLAGDRTGELFF. The CDR3 region has the DNA TGCGCCAGCAGCCACCCCGGACTAGCGGGAGATAGGACCGGGGAGCTGTTTTTT.

This chain's CDR3 is CASSLAQGAAGEQYF. The CDR3 DNA follows: TGTGCCAGCAGCTTAGCACAGGGGGCTGCGGGCGAGCAGTACTTC. The chain recombines TRBV7-9 with TRBJ2-7; 9 bases are shared with TRBD1. Germline loops: CDR1 SEHNR, CDR2 FQNEAQ (reference sequence). This CDR3 has 15 residues. Losses at the gene ends were 0 bases for V and 6 bases for J; bases not matched to a gene: 6.

This clone has a handful of counts. The gene calls are TRBV11-2 and TRBJ1-4; tentatively, D is TRBD1 (5 bases). Germline CDR1 SGHAT, CDR2 FQNNGV. The germline V and J ends were trimmed by 2 bases and 8 bases, with 21 bases remaining between them. This CDR3 spans 17 amino acids. The CDR3 bases are TGTGCCAGCAGCTTAACATCAGGGAGTAGCTTTTCGGAAAAACTGTTTTTT. It encodes CASSLTSGSSFSEKLFF.

V gene TRBV6-5 combines with J gene TRBJ1-2, with a possible D match to TRBD1 (5 bases). The germline V gene has CDR1 MNHEY and CDR2 SVGAGI. V lost 2 bases and J lost 4, with 8 bases in between. This CDR3 is built from 13 residues. CDR3 DNA: TGTGCCAGCAGTTACGTGGGGCTCTATGGCTACACCTTC. Amino acids: CASSYVGLYGYTF.

The gene calls are TRBV18 and TRBJ2-1; 10 positions agree with TRBD2. J gave up 5 bases and V 3 bases, and 1 base lay outside the gene matches. The CDR3 totals 14 residues. Germline values: CDR1 KGHSH, CDR2 LQKENI. The CDR3, as DNA: TGTGCCAGCTCACCCCTAGCGGGAGACAATGAGCAGTTCTTC. Its translation is CASSPLAGDNEQFF.

This clone has only a few counts. The V and J genes are TRBV5-8 and TRBJ1-2; unclear D gene. Germline V gene sequence: CDR1 SGHTS, CDR2 YDEGEE. Trimming removed 2 bases at V and 5 bases at J, with 22 bases between. The CDR3 is 17 amino acids. Written as DNA, the CDR3 is TGTGCCAGCAGCTTTGGATTTGGGGTTTCGGTGGAGTATGGCTACACCTTC. Its translation is CASSFGFGVSVEYGYTF. The variable domain in full, completed from reference TRBV5-8 and TRBJ1-2, reads EAGVTQSPTHLIKTRGQQATLRCSPISGHTSVYWYQQALGLGLQFLLWYDEGEERNRGNFPPRFSGRQFPNYSSELNVNALELEDSALYLCASSFGFGVSVEYGYTFGSGTRLTVV.

This clone was detected a few times. The chain carries TRBV6-6 and TRBJ2-7, with TRBD2 matching 10 bases. Per the germline V gene, CDR1 is MNHNY and CDR2 is SVGAGI (reference sequence). V lost 3 bases and J lost 4; bases outside the gene matches: 3. The CDR3 loop spans 14 amino acids. Here the CDR3 DNA reads TGTGCCAGCAGTTATGGAGCGGGAGGGTACGAGCAGTACTTC. Its translation: CASSYGAGGYEQYF.

The V gene is TRBV6-5, the J gene TRBJ1-2; 7 nucleotides align to TRBD1. This CDR3 has 14 amino acids. The trim removed 6 bases at V and 4 bases at J, leaving 8 bases unmatched. Per the germline V gene, CDR1 is MNHEY and CDR2 is SVGAGI. Here the CDR3 DNA reads TGTGCCAGCAGCAGTAGGGGGCGCAGCTATGGCTACACCTTC. Protein: CASSSRGRSYGYTF.

V usage is TRBV6-6 and J usage is TRBJ1-5; no definite D call. The V and J ends lost 7 bases and 3 bases respectively, with 10 bases between them. This CDR3 spans 13 amino acids. Germline lookup yields CDR1 MNHNY and CDR2 SVGAGI (reference sequence). The CDR3 nucleotides read TGTGCCAGCATAAGGGATCCCAATCAGCCCCAGCATTTT. It is translated as CASIRDPNQPQHF.